Detailed here is one T cell receptor (beta chain). The CDR3 contains 16 residues. CDR1 is SGHRS, CDR2 YFSETQ, per germline. The V end was cut by 0 bases, the J end by 4 bases, with 15 bases between. This sample stems from a study of shared clonotypes between healthy human individuals. TCRdb's copy holds only in-frame clones and misses some; the assay was immunoSEQ multiplex PCR. Here the sample spans roughly 1.5 million clones, under 99% being singletons. The genes are TRBV5-1 and TRBJ2-3; D gene ambiguous. Source material: naive CD4+ T cells sorted from blood. This sample's subset: CD45RA+ positively selected. This TCR was sampled from a man aged 25 to 45 in good health. The CDR3 here is CASSLGGVFGADTQYF. CDR3 DNA sequence: TGCGCCAGCAGCTTGGGTGGTGTTTTTGGCGCAGATACGCAGTATTTT.